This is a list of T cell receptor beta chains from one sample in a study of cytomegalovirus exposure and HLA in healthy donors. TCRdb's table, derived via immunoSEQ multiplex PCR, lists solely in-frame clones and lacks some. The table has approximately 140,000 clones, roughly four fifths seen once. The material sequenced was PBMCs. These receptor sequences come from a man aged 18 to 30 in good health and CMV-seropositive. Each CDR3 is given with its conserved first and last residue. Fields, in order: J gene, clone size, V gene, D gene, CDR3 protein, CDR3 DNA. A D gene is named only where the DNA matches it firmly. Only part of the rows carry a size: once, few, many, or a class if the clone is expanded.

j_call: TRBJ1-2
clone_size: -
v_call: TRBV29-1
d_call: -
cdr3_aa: CSARIGTNYGYTF
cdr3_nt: TGCAGCGCCCGTATTGGGACAAACTATGGCTACACCTTC

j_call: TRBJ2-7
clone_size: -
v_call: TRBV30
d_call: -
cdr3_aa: CAWSEPYEQYF
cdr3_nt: TGTGCCTGGAGTGAACCATACGAGCAGTACTTC

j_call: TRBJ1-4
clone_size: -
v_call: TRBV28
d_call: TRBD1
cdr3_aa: CASTRWTGGEEKLFF
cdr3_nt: TGTGCCAGCACCCGATGGACAGGTGGAGAGGAAAAACTGTTTTTT

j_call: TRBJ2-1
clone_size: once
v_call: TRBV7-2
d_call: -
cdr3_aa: CASSLANGTPRITYNEQFF
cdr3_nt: TGTGCCAGCAGCTTAGCTAATGGGACTCCGCGAATAACCTACAATGAGCAGTTCTTC

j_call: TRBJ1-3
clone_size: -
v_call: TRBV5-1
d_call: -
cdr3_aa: CASSLAAGNSGNTIYF
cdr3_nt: TGCGCCAGCAGCTTGGCCGCAGGTAACTCTGGAAACACCATATATTTT

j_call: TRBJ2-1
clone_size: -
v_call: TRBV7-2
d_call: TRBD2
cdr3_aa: CASSLGLADANEQFF
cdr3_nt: TGTGCCAGCAGCTTAGGTCTAGCGGATGCAAATGAGCAGTTCTTC

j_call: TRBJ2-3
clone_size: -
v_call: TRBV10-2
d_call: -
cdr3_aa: CASSVNSGPLTDTQYF
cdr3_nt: TGCGCCAGCAGTGTGAATAGCGGACCGCTCACAGATACGCAGTATTTT

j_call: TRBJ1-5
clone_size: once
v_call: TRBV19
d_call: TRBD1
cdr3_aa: CASSRDRGRNQPQHF
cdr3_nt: TGTGCCAGTAGTCGGGACAGGGGGAGGAATCAGCCCCAGCATTTT

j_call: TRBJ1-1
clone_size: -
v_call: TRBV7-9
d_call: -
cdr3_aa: CASSAGPTGSEAFF
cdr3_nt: TGTGCCAGCAGCGCGGGTCCGACCGGGTCTGAAGCTTTCTTT

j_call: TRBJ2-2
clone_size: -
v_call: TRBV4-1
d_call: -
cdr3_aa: CASSQPTQGTSNTGELFF
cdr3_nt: TGCGCCAGCAGCCAGCCAACCCAGGGGACCTCGAACACCGGGGAGCTGTTTTTT

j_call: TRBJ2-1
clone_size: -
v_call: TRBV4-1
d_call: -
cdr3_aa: CASSQSTQANNEQFF
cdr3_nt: TGCGCCAGCAGCCAATCCACCCAGGCTAACAATGAGCAGTTCTTC

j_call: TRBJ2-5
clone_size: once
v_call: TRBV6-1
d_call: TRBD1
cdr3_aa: CASSLQGLPQETQYF
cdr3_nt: TGTGCCAGCAGTCTACAGGGGCTGCCTCAAGAGACCCAGTACTTC

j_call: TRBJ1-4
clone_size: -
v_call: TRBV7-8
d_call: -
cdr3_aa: CASSLVQASNEKLFF
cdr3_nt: TGTGCCAGCAGCTTAGTTCAAGCGTCCAATGAAAAACTGTTTTTT

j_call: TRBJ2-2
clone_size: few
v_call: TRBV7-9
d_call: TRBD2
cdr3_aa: CASSVSGSNTGELFF
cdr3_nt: TGTGCCAGCAGCGTAAGCGGGAGTAACACCGGGGAGCTGTTTTTT

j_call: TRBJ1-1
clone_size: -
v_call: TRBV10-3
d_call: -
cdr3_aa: CAISESPGIYTEAFF
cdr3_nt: TGTGCCATCAGTGAGTCCCCAGGGATTTACACTGAAGCTTTCTTT

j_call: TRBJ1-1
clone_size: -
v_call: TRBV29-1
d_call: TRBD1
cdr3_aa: CSVITGGRTEAFF
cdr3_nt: TGCAGCGTTATTACAGGGGGCCGCACTGAAGCTTTCTTT

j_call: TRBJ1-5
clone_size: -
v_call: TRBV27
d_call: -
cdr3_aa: CASSSSWEGRNQPQHF
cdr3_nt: TGTGCCAGCAGTTCATCATGGGAGGGCCGCAATCAGCCCCAGCATTTT

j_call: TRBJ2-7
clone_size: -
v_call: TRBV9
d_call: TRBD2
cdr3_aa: CASSVVGLLAEDYEQYF
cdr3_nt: TGTGCCAGCAGCGTAGTCGGCCTGCTAGCGGAAGACTACGAGCAGTACTTC

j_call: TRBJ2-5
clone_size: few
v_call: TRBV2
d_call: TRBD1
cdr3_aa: CASLKGQRETQYF
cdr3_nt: TGTGCCAGCCTAAAGGGACAGCGAGAGACCCAGTACTTC

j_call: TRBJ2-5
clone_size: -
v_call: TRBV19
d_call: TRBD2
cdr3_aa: CASSFDSGRATSGTQYF
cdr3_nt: TGTGCCAGTAGTTTCGATAGCGGGAGGGCCACCAGTGGGACCCAGTACTTC

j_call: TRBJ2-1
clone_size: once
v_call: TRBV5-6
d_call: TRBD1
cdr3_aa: CASSLIGQGYNEQFF
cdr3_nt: TGTGCCAGCAGCCTGATCGGACAGGGGTACAATGAGCAGTTCTTC

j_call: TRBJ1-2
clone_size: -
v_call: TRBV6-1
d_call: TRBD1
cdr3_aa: CASSKQGFYGYTF
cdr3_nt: TGTGCCAGCAGCAAACAGGGGTTCTATGGCTACACCTTC

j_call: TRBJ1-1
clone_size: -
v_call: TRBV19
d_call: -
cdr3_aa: CASSNGGGTEAFF
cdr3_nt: TGTGCCAGTAGTAACGGGGGAGGAACTGAAGCTTTCTTT

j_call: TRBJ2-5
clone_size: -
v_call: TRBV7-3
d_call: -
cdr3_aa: CASSFLQETQYF
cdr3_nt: TGTGCCAGCAGCTTTCTGCAAGAGACCCAGTACTTC

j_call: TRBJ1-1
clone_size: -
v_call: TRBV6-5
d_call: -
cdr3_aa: CASSYSRGNTEAFF
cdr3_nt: TGTGCCAGCAGTTACTCGCGCGGGAACACTGAAGCTTTCTTT

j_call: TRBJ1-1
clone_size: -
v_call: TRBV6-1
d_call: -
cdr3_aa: CASSPERRRRAFF
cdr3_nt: TGTGCCAGCAGCCCCGAGCGGAGGAGGAGGGCTTTCTTT

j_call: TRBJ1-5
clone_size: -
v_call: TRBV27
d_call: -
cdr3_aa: CASSLTGSNQPQHF
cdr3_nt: TGTGCCAGCAGTTTAACGGGGAGCAATCAGCCCCAGCATTTT

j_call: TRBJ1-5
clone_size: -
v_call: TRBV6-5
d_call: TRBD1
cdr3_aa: CASSRDRNQPQHF
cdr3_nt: TGTGCCAGCAGTCGGGACAGAAATCAGCCCCAGCATTTT

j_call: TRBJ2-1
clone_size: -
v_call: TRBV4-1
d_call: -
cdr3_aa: CASSQDPTGWGEQFF
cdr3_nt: TGCGCCAGCAGCCAAGACCCGACAGGTTGGGGTGAGCAGTTCTTC

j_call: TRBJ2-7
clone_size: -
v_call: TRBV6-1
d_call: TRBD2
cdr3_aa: CASSEDRGGSVSYEQYF
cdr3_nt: TGTGCCAGCAGTGAAGATAGGGGCGGGAGCGTTTCCTACGAGCAGTACTTC

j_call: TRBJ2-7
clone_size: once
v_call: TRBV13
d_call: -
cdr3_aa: CASSGWEVSSYEQYF
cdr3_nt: TGTGCCAGCAGCGGATGGGAGGTGAGCTCCTACGAGCAGTACTTC

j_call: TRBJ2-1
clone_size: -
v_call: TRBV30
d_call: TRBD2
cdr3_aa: CAWSELAGGIEQFF
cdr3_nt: TGTGCCTGGAGTGAGCTAGCGGGAGGGATTGAGCAGTTCTTC

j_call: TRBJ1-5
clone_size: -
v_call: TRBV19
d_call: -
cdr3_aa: CASRGRGHLQPQHF
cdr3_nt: TGTGCCAGTAGGGGCAGGGGACATCTCCAGCCCCAGCATTTT

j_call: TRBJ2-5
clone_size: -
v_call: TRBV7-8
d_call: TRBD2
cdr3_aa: CASSLSPLAGEEETQYF
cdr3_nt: TGTGCCAGCAGCCTATCCCCCTTAGCGGGAGAGGAAGAGACCCAGTACTTC

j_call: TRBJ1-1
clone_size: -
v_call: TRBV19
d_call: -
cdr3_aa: CASSIDVVTEAFF
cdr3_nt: TGTGCCAGTAGTATAGACGTAGTCACTGAAGCTTTCTTT

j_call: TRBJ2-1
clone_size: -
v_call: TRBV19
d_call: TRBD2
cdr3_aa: CATLAVGINEQFF
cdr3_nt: TGTGCCACACTAGCGGTCGGGATAAATGAGCAGTTCTTC

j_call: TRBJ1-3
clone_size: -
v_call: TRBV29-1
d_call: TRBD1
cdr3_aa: CSVLTGGDSGNTIYF
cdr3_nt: TGCAGCGTTCTGACAGGGGGGGACTCTGGAAACACCATATATTTT

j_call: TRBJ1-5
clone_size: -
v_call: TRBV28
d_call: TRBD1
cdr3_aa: CASSLLQGYSHF
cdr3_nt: TGTGCCAGCAGTTTATTACAGGGGTATAGCCATTTT

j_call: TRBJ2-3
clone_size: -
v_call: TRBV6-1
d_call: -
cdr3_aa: CASLDTYF
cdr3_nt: TGTGCCAGTCTGGACACGTATTTT

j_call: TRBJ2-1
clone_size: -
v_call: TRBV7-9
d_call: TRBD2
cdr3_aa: CASLEAGGSEQFF
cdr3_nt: TGTGCCAGTTTGGAAGCGGGAGGTTCTGAGCAGTTCTTC

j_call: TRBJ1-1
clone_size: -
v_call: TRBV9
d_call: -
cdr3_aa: CASSPRGPMNTEAFF
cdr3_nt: TGTGCCAGCAGCCCCCGCGGTCCGATGAACACTGAAGCTTTCTTT

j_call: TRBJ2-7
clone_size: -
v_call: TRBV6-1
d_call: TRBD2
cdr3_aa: CASSPGTILYEQYF
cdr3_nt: TGTGCCAGCAGTCCCGGGACTATTCTCTACGAGCAGTACTTC

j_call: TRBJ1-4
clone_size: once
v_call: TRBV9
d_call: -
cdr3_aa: CASSPGGSNEKLFF
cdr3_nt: TGTGCCAGCAGCCCCGGCGGGTCAAATGAAAAACTGTTTTTT

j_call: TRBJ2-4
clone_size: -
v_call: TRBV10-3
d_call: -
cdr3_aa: CAISIKGDIQYF
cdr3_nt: TGTGCCATCAGTATCAAGGGGGACATTCAGTACTTC

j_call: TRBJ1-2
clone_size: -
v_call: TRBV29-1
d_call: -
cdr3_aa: CSVDQNWDTYGYTF
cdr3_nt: TGCAGCGTTGATCAGAATTGGGACACCTATGGCTACACCTTC

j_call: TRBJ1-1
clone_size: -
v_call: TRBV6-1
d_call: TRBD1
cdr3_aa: CASSPRPGQEAFF
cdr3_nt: TGTGCCAGCAGTCCACGGCCGGGACAGGAAGCTTTCTTT

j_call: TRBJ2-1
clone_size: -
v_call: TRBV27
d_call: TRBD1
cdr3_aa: CASKSGTAYNEQFF
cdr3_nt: TGTGCCAGCAAATCCGGGACAGCTTACAATGAGCAGTTCTTC

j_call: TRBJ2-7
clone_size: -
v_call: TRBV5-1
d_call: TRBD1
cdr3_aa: CASSLDGTGGREQYF
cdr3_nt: TGCGCCAGCAGCTTGGATGGGACAGGGGGTCGCGAGCAGTACTTC

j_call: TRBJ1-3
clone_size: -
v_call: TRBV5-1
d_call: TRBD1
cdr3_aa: CASSSTGSGNTIYF
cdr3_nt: TGCGCCAGCAGCTCGACAGGGTCTGGAAACACCATATATTTT

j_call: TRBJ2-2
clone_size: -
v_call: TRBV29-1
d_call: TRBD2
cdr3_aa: CSVGGLAAANTGELFF
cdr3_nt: TGCAGCGTGGGGGGACTAGCGGCCGCCAACACCGGGGAGCTGTTTTTT

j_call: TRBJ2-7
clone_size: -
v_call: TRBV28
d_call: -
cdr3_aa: CASSLDEGQYF
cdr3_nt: TGTGCCAGCAGTTTAGATGAGGGGCAGTACTTC

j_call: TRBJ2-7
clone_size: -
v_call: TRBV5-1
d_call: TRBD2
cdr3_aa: CASSLSTSGSAEQYF
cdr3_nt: TGCGCCAGCAGCTTATCGACTAGCGGGAGTGCCGAGCAGTACTTC

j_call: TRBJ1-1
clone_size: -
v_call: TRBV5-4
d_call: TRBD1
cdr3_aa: CASKGQGGLNTEAFF
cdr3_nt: TGTGCCAGCAAGGGACAGGGCGGACTTAACACTGAAGCTTTCTTT

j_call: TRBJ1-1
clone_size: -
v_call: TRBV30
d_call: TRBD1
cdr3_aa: CAWDRGSTEAFF
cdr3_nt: TGTGCCTGGGACAGGGGATCAACTGAAGCTTTCTTT

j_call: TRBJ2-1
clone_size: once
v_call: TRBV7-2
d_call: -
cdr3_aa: CASSLGGGNEQFF
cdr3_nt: TGTGCCAGCAGCCTCGGGGGTGGCAATGAGCAGTTCTTC

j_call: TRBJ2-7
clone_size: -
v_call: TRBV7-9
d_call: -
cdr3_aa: CASRDGLAAYEQYF
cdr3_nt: TGTGCCAGCAGAGACGGGCTAGCAGCCTACGAGCAGTACTTC

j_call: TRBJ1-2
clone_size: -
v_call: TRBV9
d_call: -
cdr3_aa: CASSELTDWTGYTF
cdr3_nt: TGTGCCAGCAGCGAGCTGACGGATTGGACAGGCTACACCTTC

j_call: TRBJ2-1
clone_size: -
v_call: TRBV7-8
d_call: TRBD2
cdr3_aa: CASSFGDYSSYNEQFF
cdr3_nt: TGTGCCAGCAGCTTTGGGGACTACAGCTCCTACAATGAGCAGTTCTTC

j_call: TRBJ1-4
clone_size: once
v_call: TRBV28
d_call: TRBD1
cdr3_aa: CASSLSGRTGTLNEKLFF
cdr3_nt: TGTGCCAGCAGTTTATCGGGAAGGACAGGGACCCTTAATGAAAAACTGTTTTTT